Below are 31 T cell receptor beta chains sequenced from a single sample in a study of Graves' ophthalmopathy and Graves' hyperthyroidism (dated by TCRdb to 2016 to 2019). The data were produced on an Illumina HiSeq 2000. For repertoire sequencing, the TCR beta CDR3 regions were amplified from RNA transcripts. HTBI primers and the Qiagen OneStep RT-PCR kit were used in a first-round RT-PCR, which was followed by a second-round multiplex PCR, size selection and purification. The public reads were quality trimmed at Q25 with fastp and then assembled into clones with MiXCR by TCRdb, keeping productive beta chains. Rows are unified per CDR3 protein, each entry keeping the most common DNA and genes. The sample table holds about 340,000 distinct CDR3 sequences, of which roughly 15% were seen once. The ten largest clones represent roughly an eighth of the sample. Sequencing was performed on peripheral blood. These receptors came from an adult man with Graves' ophthalmopathy.

This clonotype was observed once. V gene TRBV12-3 or TRBV12-4 combines with J gene TRBJ2-7; perhaps TRBD2 as D (5 bases). There are 11 residues in the CDR3. The V end lost 6 bases, the J end lost 3 bases, and 6 bases lay between the germline ends. The CDR3 here is CASRRDYEQYF. CDR3 bases: TGTGCCAGCAGACGGGACTACGAGCAGTACTTC.

This clonotype was seen at least ten times. The chain links TRBV20-1 to TRBJ1-5; D not resolved. Germline V lookup: CDR1 DFQATT, CDR2 SNEGSKA (reference sequence). The V and J ends lost 3 bases and 0 bases respectively, with 12 bases between them. The CDR3 length is 15 residues. The CDR3 DNA is TGCAGTGCTAGCCCCCCCCGAACTAGCAATCAGCCCCAGCATTTT. Protein: CSASPPRTSNQPQHF.

This clonotype came up a few times. The chain carries TRBV12-3 or TRBV12-4 and TRBJ2-7, with D maybe TRBD1 (5 bases). The V end was cut by 5 bases, the J end by 6 bases, with 8 bases between. The CDR3 is made up of 11 amino acids. CDR3 residues: CASSPGLEQYF. In nucleotides, the CDR3 is TGTGCCAGCAGTCCAGGGCTCGAGCAGTACTTC.

At least ten counts were recorded for this clonotype. The chain employs TRBV4-2 and TRBJ2-7; D might be TRBD2 (7 bases). There are 16 residues in the CDR3. V was clipped by 4 bases and J by 2 bases, with 18 bases between them. Germline V gives CDR1 LGHNA, CDR2 YNFKEQ. The CDR3 is CASSRGGGGVAYEQYF. As DNA, the CDR3 is TGTGCCAGCAGCCGGGGGGGCGGTGGAGTTGCCTACGAGCAGTACTTC.

The table lists this clonotype with many counts. CDR3 coding DNA: TGTGCCAGCAGTCTACTAGCGAACGAGCAGTACTTC. It translates to CASSLLANEQYF. The chain links TRBV6-5 to TRBJ2-7, with 7 bases fitting TRBD2. CDR1 and CDR2 (germline): MNHEY, SVGAGI. The J segment lost 5 bases and the V segment lost 5 bases, leaving 3 bases of the junction unmatched. This CDR3 has 12 amino acids.

This clonotype appeared a few times. The J gene is TRBJ1-1, the V gene TRBV18; a weak D match, TRBD1 (5 bases). This CDR3 has 15 residues. Germline V gives CDR1 KGHSH, CDR2 LQKENI. V was shortened by 3 bases and J by 3 bases, with 14 bases between the two germline ends. The CDR3 coding sequence is TGTGCCAGCTCACCTCTCGGGACTTCGTACACTGAAGCTTTCTTT. Translation gives CASSPLGTSYTEAFF.

This clonotype came up many times. The chain recombines TRBV11-2 with TRBJ1-1; 9 bases are a match to TRBD1. This CDR3 contains 15 residues. J lost 6 bases, V lost 5 bases, and 10 bases had no gene match. The V gene's germline CDR1 is SGHAT and CDR2 FQNNGV. CDR3 loop: CASSLSTGGVAEAFF. In nucleotides, the CDR3 is TGTGCCAGCAGCCTTAGTACAGGGGGCGTCGCTGAAGCTTTCTTT.

This clonotype was detected many times. The genes are TRBV29-1 and TRBJ1-2; D ambiguous. This CDR3 contains 12 residues. The V end was cut by 1 base, the J end by 6 bases, with 9 bases between. Germline-derived CDR1 and CDR2 are SQVTM and ANQGSEA. The CDR3 sequence is CSVEGGDNGYTF. The CDR3 DNA reads as TGCAGCGTTGAAGGGGGAGATAATGGCTACACCTTC.

This clonotype was observed many times. The rearrangement uses TRBV20-1 and TRBJ2-5, with TRBD2 identical over 13 bases. The junction had 8 bases not matched to a gene; V was cut back by 2 bases and J by 5 bases. Germline loops: CDR1 DFQATT, CDR2 SNEGSKA (reference sequence). The CDR3 loop spans 16 amino acids. As DNA, the CDR3 is TGCAGTGCTAGATTTACTAGCGGGGGGGCAGGCGAGACCCAGTACTTC. Encoded protein: CSARFTSGGAGETQYF.

This clonotype was seen many times. V and J are TRBV20-1 and TRBJ2-5; 16 nucleotides align to TRBD2. Germline assignment: CDR1 DFQATT and CDR2 SNEGSKA (reference sequence). This CDR3 spans 16 amino acids. This CDR3 reads CSTTRPGLAGGETQYF. CDR3 in DNA: TGCAGCACCACGCGACCGGGACTAGCGGGAGGGGAGACCCAGTACTTC.

In this sample, this clonotype turned up many times. The CDR3 sequence: CASSQTTGPNYGYTF. The CDR3 DNA reads TGCGCCAGCAGCCAAACGACAGGGCCCAACTATGGCTACACCTTC. The gene calls are TRBV4-1 and TRBJ1-2; 7 positions agree with TRBD1. CDR1 and CDR2 (germline): MGHRA, YSYEKL. CDR3 length: 15 residues. Unmatched junction bases numbered 5, after V lost 2 bases and J lost 2 bases.

This clonotype was seen many times. This chain joins TRBV30 and TRBJ1-1; D ambiguous. This CDR3 has 13 amino acids. Trimming took 5 bases from V and 0 from J, leaving 10 bases between them. In germline, CDR1 is GTSNPN, CDR2 SVGIG (reference sequence). The CDR3 spells CAWEQNMNTEAFF. In nucleotides, the CDR3 is TGTGCCTGGGAACAGAACATGAACACTGAAGCTTTCTTT.

The sample holds many counts of this clonotype. The chain couples TRBV4-3 to TRBJ1-2; D is possibly TRBD1 (5 bases). Trimming removed 3 bases at V and 3 bases at J, with 17 bases between. The germline gives CDR1 LGHNA, CDR2 YSLEER. The CDR3 is 16 amino acids. The CDR3 sequence: CASSQGRAGSDYGYTF. For the CDR3, the DNA is TGCGCCAGCAGCCAGGGCAGGGCGGGGTCGGACTATGGCTACACCTTC.

A word on this clonotype: A much larger clone is a single base away; this may be a read error. Here the CDR3 reads CASSWTALNTGELFF. DNA for the CDR3: TGTGCCAGCAGCTGGACAGCTCTCAACACCGGGGAGCTGTTTTTT. This chain connects TRBV12-3 or TRBV12-4 to TRBJ2-2; D may be TRBD1 (6 bases). The CDR3 runs 15 residues. The germline V and J ends were trimmed by 6 bases and 2 bases, with 13 bases remaining between them.

Many counts were recorded for this clonotype. The chain combines TRBV12-3 or TRBV12-4 with TRBJ2-4; perhaps TRBD2 as D (7 bases). The length of the CDR3 is 16 residues. V lost 7 bases to trimming and J lost 3 bases, with 19 bases between them. The CDR3 DNA follows: TGTGCCAGCACCCTCGTAGGGGGAGGGAGCAAAAACATTCAGTACTTC. This gives the protein CASTLVGGGSKNIQYF.

This clonotype was counted many times. The rearrangement joins TRBV6-5 to TRBJ2-7; 13 bases fit TRBD2. The CDR3 consists of 16 residues. After removal of 4 bases from V and 2 bases from J, the junction contained 5 bases not matched to a gene. Germline CDR1 reads MNHEY; CDR2 reads SVGAGI. The CDR3 region is CASSFSGTSGTYEQYF. CDR3 nucleotide sequence: TGTGCCAGCAGTTTCTCTGGGACTAGCGGGACCTACGAGCAGTACTTC.

At least ten counts were recorded for this clonotype. The chain links TRBV30 to TRBJ2-2; D possibly uses TRBD1 or TRBD2 (6 bases each). Germline V CDR1 and CDR2: GTSNPN, SVGIG (reference sequence). This CDR3 comprises 16 residues. Trimming cost V 3 bases and J 4 bases, with 18 bases left between them. CDR3 loop: CAWRNPPGAGTGELFF. CDR3 sequence (DNA): TGTGCCTGGAGGAATCCCCCGGGGGCCGGCACCGGGGAGCTGTTTTTT. The full variable domain, with the rest looked up from reference TRBV30 and TRBJ2-2, is SQTIHQWPATLVQPVGSPLSLECTVEGTSNPNLYWYRQAAGRGLQLLFYSVGIGQISSEVPQNLSASRPQDRQFILSSKKLLLSDSGFYLCAWRNPPGAGTGELFFGEGSRLTVL.

As concerns this clonotype: A clone one base away is much larger, so this may be a read error. The chain is built from TRBV3-1 and TRBJ1-5, with D hard to call. There are 13 residues in the CDR3. CDR1 and CDR2 from the germline V gene are LGHDT and YNNKEL (reference sequence). The CDR3: CTSSQVSGQPQHF. As DNA, the CDR3 is TGTACCAGCAGCCAAGTCAGCGGTCAGCCCCAGCATTTT. The whole variable domain, remainder taken from reference TRBV3-1 and TRBJ1-5, is DTAVSQTPKYLVTQMGNDKSIKCEQNLGHDTMYWYKQDSKKFLKIMFSYNNKELIINETVPNRFSPKSPDKAHLNLHINSLELGDSAVYFCTSSQVSGQPQHFGDGTRLSIL.

This clonotype was counted ten times or more. The J gene is TRBJ1-1, the V gene TRBV11-3; the D is unclear. This CDR3 has 18 amino acids. Trimming left V 1 base short and J 0 bases short, with 18 bases between. Germline assignment: CDR1 SGHNT and CDR2 YENEEA. The CDR3 nucleotides are TGTGCCAGCAGCTTAGTGGCAGGACCACCCACTATGAACACTGAAGCTTTCTTT. This encodes CASSLVAGPPTMNTEAFF.

The rearrangement joins TRBV6-1 to TRBJ2-5; D remains unclear. In germline, CDR1 is MNHNS, CDR2 SASEGT. Trimming removed 3 bases at V and 5 bases at J, with 10 bases between. CDR3 size: 13 residues. For the CDR3, the DNA is TGTGCCAGCAGTGATGTTAGGGTCGAGACCCAGTACTTC. Translated, it gives CASSDVRVETQYF.

This clonotype has ten or more counts. The V gene is TRBV5-5, the J gene TRBJ2-5, with D possibly being TRBD1 or TRBD2 (5 bases each). The V gene's germline CDR1 is SGHKS and CDR2 YYEKEE (reference sequence). The CDR3 is 16 residues long. Trimming took off 5 bases at V and 5 bases at J, with 22 bases between the two ends. The CDR3, as DNA: TGTGCCAGCAGAAAAAACCGGGATAGGGGTAGGGAGACCCAGTACTTC. It encodes CASRKNRDRGRETQYF.

This clonotype was observed many times. V is TRBV7-8 and J is TRBJ2-7; 9 positions match TRBD2. The CDR3 sequence is 16 residues long. Germline-derived CDR1 and CDR2 are SGHVS and FQNEAQ. V shed 2 bases, J shed 1 base, and the junction held 6 bases outside the gene matches. The DNA of the CDR3 is TGTGCCAGCAGCTTAAATAGCGGGGGCCAGTCCTACGAGCAGTACTTC. As protein: CASSLNSGGQSYEQYF.

The rearrangement links TRBV5-1 to TRBJ2-7; 10 nucleotides line up with TRBD1. Germline CDR1 reads SGHRS; CDR2 reads YFSETQ. There are 14 residues in the CDR3. Trimming cost V 3 bases and J 6 bases; bases outside gene matches: 6. The CDR3 region is CASSSGDRGGEQYF. The CDR3 region has the DNA TGCGCCAGCAGCTCGGGGGACAGGGGAGGCGAGCAGTACTTC.

This clonotype was recorded many times. In nucleotides, the CDR3 is TGTGCCTGGGCGACAGGGATCTTCGGTGGCTACACCTTC. Amino acid sequence: CAWATGIFGGYTF. This chain connects TRBV30 to TRBJ1-2; 7 nucleotides match TRBD1. This CDR3 comprises 13 residues. V was clipped by 5 bases and J by 7 bases; unmatched bases: 10. Germline-derived CDR1 and CDR2 are GTSNPN and SVGIG (reference sequence).

This clonotype was seen at least ten times. The CDR3 reads CASSSDYYEQYF. The CDR3 DNA sequence: TGTGCCAGCAGCTCGGACTATTACGAGCAGTACTTC. The V and J genes are TRBV7-9 and TRBJ2-7; a weak D match, TRBD2 (6 bases). The germline gives CDR1 SEHNR, CDR2 FQNEAQ (reference sequence). The V and J ends lost 4 bases and 4 bases respectively, with 8 bases between them. The CDR3 totals 12 residues.

In this sample, this clonotype turned up many times. The chain has TRBV2 and TRBJ1-6; TRBD1 agrees at 9 bases. After removal of 4 bases from V and 2 bases from J, the junction contained 0 bases not matched to a gene. The germline gives CDR1 SNHLY, CDR2 FYNNEI. This CDR3 region has 15 residues. The chain's CDR3 is CASSGQGAYNSPLHF. The CDR3 nucleotides are TGTGCCAGCAGTGGACAGGGGGCCTATAATTCACCCCTCCACTTT.

In this sample, this clonotype turned up many times. V gene TRBV12-3 or TRBV12-4 combines with J gene TRBJ2-7; 7 nucleotides line up with TRBD1. V lost 4 bases, J lost 3 bases, and 9 bases stayed unmatched. CDR3 length: 15 amino acids. The CDR3 region has the DNA TGTGCCAGCAGTTCGGGACAGATCCTGTACTACGAGCAGTACTTC. It encodes CASSSGQILYYEQYF.

This clonotype was counted ten times or more. The chain carries TRBV11-3 and TRBJ1-1; D not resolved. CDR3 length equals 14 residues. Germline assignment: CDR1 SGHNT and CDR2 YENEEA. Deletions cut 1 base from V and 3 bases from J, with 9 bases between. CDR3 in amino acids: CASSLGAAHTEAFF. CDR3 bases: TGTGCCAGCAGCTTAGGAGCAGCCCACACTGAAGCTTTCTTT.

This clonotype showed up many times. The chain joins TRBV25-1 to TRBJ1-1, with D unclear. The CDR3 spans 14 residues. The V end lost 1 base, the J end lost 8 bases, and 14 bases lay between the germline ends. Per the germline V gene, CDR1 is MGHDK and CDR2 is SYGVNS. The CDR3 is CASSEFQQFGEAFF. The DNA of the CDR3 is TGTGCCAGCAGTGAATTTCAACAGTTCGGAGAAGCTTTCTTT.

The chain is built from TRBV28 and TRBJ2-5; the D gene could be TRBD1 or TRBD2 (6 bases each). Trimming shortened V by 2 bases and J by 5 bases, and 12 bases separated the two germline ends. The length of the CDR3 is 14 residues. From germline, CDR1 is MDHEN and CDR2 SYDVKM. DNA of the CDR3: TGTGCCAGCAGTTTACGGCAGGGGAGGGAGACCCAGTACTTC. As protein: CASSLRQGRETQYF.

The chain uses TRBV9 and TRBJ2-5; 8 bases agree with TRBD2. Germline CDR1 and CDR2: SGDLS and YYNGEE. V was clipped by 0 bases and J by 5 bases; unmatched bases: 9. This CDR3 has 16 amino acids. CDR3 sequence (DNA): TGTGCCAGCAGCGTAGCTACGACGGGAGGGTGGGAGACCCAGTACTTC. Its protein product is CASSVATTGGWETQYF. The variable domain in full, completed from reference TRBV9 and TRBJ2-5, reads DSGVTQTPKHLITATGQRVTLRCSPRSGDLSVYWYQQSLDQGLQFLIQYYNGEERAKGNILERFSAQQFPDLHSELNLSSLELGDSALYFCASSVATTGGWETQYFGPGTRLLVL.